The text below deals with one TCR beta chain. Its antigen is unidentified. Losses at the gene ends were 5 bases for V and 8 bases for J; bases not matched to a gene: 12. In germline, CDR1 is LNHDA, CDR2 SQIVND (reference sequence). This CDR3 spans 16 amino acids. This entry is derived from a study of OX40 agonist ivuxolimab in advanced cancers. Overall study context: Patients undergoing dose escalation presented with hepatocellular carcinoma, melanoma, renal cell or head and neck cancer.

TCRdb's copy holds only in-frame clones and misses some; the assay was immunoSEQ multiplex PCR. Seen here are some 80,000 clones, 80% to 90% observed once, and the top ten hold 1.5% to 2.5%. Findings and caveats of the study: The average count of expanded clones was higher among CD8+ T cells than among CD4+.

The chain employs TRBV19 and TRBJ1-4; 9 bases line up with TRBD1. This specimen consisted of CD4+ or CD8+ T cells sorted from blood, obtained in a trial of the OX40 agonist ivuxolimab. The sequence was collected from an adult with an advanced solid tumor such as melanoma, head and neck, liver or kidney cancer. The CDR3 is CASSPQSTGGGEKLFF. CDR3 bases: TGTGCCAGTAGTCCCCAATCGACAGGGGGAGGGGAAAAACTGTTTTTT.